These T cell receptor beta chains were read from a single sample in a study of PD-1 blockade in classical Hodgkin lymphoma. This table comes from immunoSEQ multiplex PCR, and its TCRdb copy is limited to in-frame clones, with some not included. The repertoire consists of some 100,000 clones, with 80% to 95% occurring once and the leading ten covering less than 3.5%. The material was peripheral blood mononuclear cells (PBMCs), obtained at baseline. These receptors all stem from a human donor with classical Hodgkin lymphoma. CDR3s include the opening cysteine and the closing phenylalanine or tryptophan. The D gene is left open where the match is weak. Size is stated for part of the rows, as once, few or many counts, or as a class when the clone is expanded.

clone size: .; D gene: .; J gene: TRBJ2-1; V gene: TRBV14; CDR3 DNA: TGTGCCAGCAGCCGGCCTATCGCGGGCCCCTACAATGAGCAGTTCTTC; CDR3 protein: CASSRPIAGPYNEQFF
clone size: .; D gene: .; J gene: TRBJ2-3; V gene: TRBV9; CDR3 DNA: TGTGCCAGCAGCGTGCCGGGAGTTGGTACAGATACGCAGTATTTT; CDR3 protein: CASSVPGVGTDTQYF
clone size: .; D gene: TRBD2; J gene: TRBJ2-2; V gene: TRBV2; CDR3 DNA: TGTGCCAGCAATCCCAGCGGGAGGGTTTTCGGGGAGCTGTTTTTT; CDR3 protein: CASNPSGRVFGELFF
clone size: .; D gene: TRBD2; J gene: TRBJ2-3; V gene: TRBV19; CDR3 DNA: TGTGCCAGTATCGGACTAGCGGGTCCAGATACGCAGTATTTT; CDR3 protein: CASIGLAGPDTQYF
clone size: .; D gene: TRBD1; J gene: TRBJ2-7; V gene: TRBV4-2; CDR3 DNA: TGTGCCAGCAAAAAAGGTGTTGGGACAGGGGTCGGCGAGCAGTACTTC; CDR3 protein: CASKKGVGTGVGEQYF
clone size: .; D gene: .; J gene: TRBJ1-2; V gene: TRBV27; CDR3 DNA: TGTGCCAGCAGCTTTGGGACTTACTATGGCTACACCTTC; CDR3 protein: CASSFGTYYGYTF
clone size: .; D gene: TRBD1; J gene: TRBJ1-2; V gene: TRBV4-1; CDR3 DNA: TGCGCCAGCAGCCAAGAAACAGGGGGCAGGGACTATGGCTACACCTTC; CDR3 protein: CASSQETGGRDYGYTF
clone size: .; D gene: TRBD1; J gene: TRBJ2-1; V gene: TRBV2; CDR3 DNA: TGTGCCAGCACCCCGGGACAGGGAAACAATGAGCAGTTCTTC; CDR3 protein: CASTPGQGNNEQFF
clone size: once; D gene: .; J gene: TRBJ2-5; V gene: TRBV2; CDR3 DNA: TGTGCCAGCAGTGTTGGAGCCACGTTCGAGACCCAGTACTTC; CDR3 protein: CASSVGATFETQYF
clone size: .; D gene: .; J gene: TRBJ1-1; V gene: TRBV2; CDR3 DNA: TGTGCCAGCAGTCTGCTGAGGGGCGGTGAAGCTTTCTTT; CDR3 protein: CASSLLRGGEAFF
clone size: .; D gene: .; J gene: TRBJ2-7; V gene: TRBV9; CDR3 DNA: TGTGCCAGCAGCGAGAGGGGACTTCCCTACGAGCAGTACTTC; CDR3 protein: CASSERGLPYEQYF
clone size: .; D gene: TRBD1; J gene: TRBJ1-1; V gene: TRBV2; CDR3 DNA: TGTGCCAATGACAGGGATGTCACTGAAGCTTTCTTT; CDR3 protein: CANDRDVTEAFF
clone size: .; D gene: TRBD1; J gene: TRBJ2-7; V gene: TRBV29-1; CDR3 DNA: TGCAGCGTTGGTAGTACGGGACAGGGAAGCGAGCAGTACTTC; CDR3 protein: CSVGSTGQGSEQYF
clone size: once; D gene: .; J gene: TRBJ2-5; V gene: TRBV5-1; CDR3 DNA: TGCGCCAGCAGACGCGGGGAGACCCAGTACTTC; CDR3 protein: CASRRGETQYF
clone size: .; D gene: .; J gene: TRBJ1-2; V gene: TRBV7-9; CDR3 DNA: TGTGCCAGCAGCTTAGCACCAACCACGAATAACTATGGCTACACCTTC; CDR3 protein: CASSLAPTTNNYGYTF
clone size: .; D gene: TRBD1; J gene: TRBJ1-2; V gene: TRBV19; CDR3 DNA: TGTGCCAGTAGTTTGGAACAGGGGACTTACGGCTACACCTTC; CDR3 protein: CASSLEQGTYGYTF
clone size: .; D gene: .; J gene: TRBJ2-5; V gene: TRBV20-1; CDR3 DNA: TGCAGTGCTGACGGGCTGGAGACCCAGTACTTC; CDR3 protein: CSADGLETQYF
clone size: few; D gene: .; J gene: TRBJ1-3; V gene: TRBV11-2; CDR3 DNA: TGTGCCAGCAGCTTAGTAACGCGGGGAAGTGGAAACACCATATATTTT; CDR3 protein: CASSLVTRGSGNTIYF
clone size: .; D gene: .; J gene: TRBJ2-1; V gene: TRBV5-4; CDR3 DNA: TGTGCCAGCAGCTTGCGGAGCGGGCCCTACAATGAGCAGTTCTTC; CDR3 protein: CASSLRSGPYNEQFF
clone size: .; D gene: .; J gene: TRBJ1-5; V gene: TRBV6-1; CDR3 DNA: TGTGCCTGGGGGGTAGGTCAGCCCCAGCATTTT; CDR3 protein: CAWGVGQPQHF
clone size: .; D gene: .; J gene: TRBJ2-7; V gene: TRBV5-4; CDR3 DNA: TGTGCCAGCAGCTTGACCGGGAGCGAGCAGTACTTC; CDR3 protein: CASSLTGSEQYF
clone size: .; D gene: .; J gene: TRBJ2-4; V gene: TRBV27; CDR3 DNA: TGTGCCAGCAACCGCTGGCCTCTAGCCAAAAACATTCAGTACTTC; CDR3 protein: CASNRWPLAKNIQYF
clone size: .; D gene: .; J gene: TRBJ2-3; V gene: TRBV28; CDR3 DNA: TGTGCCAGCAGCCCGACAGCCACCACAGATACGCAGTATTTT; CDR3 protein: CASSPTATTDTQYF
clone size: .; D gene: .; J gene: TRBJ1-1; V gene: TRBV29-1; CDR3 DNA: TGCAGCGTTGAGAGGGGGGGGAACACTGAAGCTTTCTTT; CDR3 protein: CSVERGGNTEAFF
clone size: .; D gene: .; J gene: TRBJ2-7; V gene: TRBV19; CDR3 DNA: TGTGCCAGTAGTTACCGGGACAAGCACTACGAGCAGTACTTC; CDR3 protein: CASSYRDKHYEQYF
clone size: .; D gene: .; J gene: TRBJ2-1; V gene: TRBV9; CDR3 DNA: TGTGCCAGCAGCGTAGCCCTGGGTGAGCAGTTCTTC; CDR3 protein: CASSVALGEQFF
clone size: .; D gene: .; J gene: TRBJ1-2; V gene: TRBV5-1; CDR3 DNA: TGCGCCAGCAGCCTTTCAGAAGCATCTGATGGCTACACCTTC; CDR3 protein: CASSLSEASDGYTF
clone size: .; D gene: .; J gene: TRBJ2-7; V gene: TRBV5-1; CDR3 DNA: TGCGCCAGCAGCTTGGCAAGTCGGCGCGCGGAAGAGCAGTACTTC; CDR3 protein: CASSLASRRAEEQYF
clone size: .; D gene: .; J gene: TRBJ1-2; V gene: TRBV28; CDR3 DNA: TGTGCCAGCAGTTTAAGCTATGGCTACACCTTC; CDR3 protein: CASSLSYGYTF
clone size: .; D gene: .; J gene: TRBJ2-7; V gene: TRBV27; CDR3 DNA: TGTGCCAGCAGCGGTCCGGGACTCCCCTACGAGCAGTACTTC; CDR3 protein: CASSGPGLPYEQYF
clone size: .; D gene: TRBD1; J gene: TRBJ1-2; V gene: TRBV6-1; CDR3 DNA: TGTGCCAGCAGTACACCGGGACAGGGGACCTATGGCTACACCTTC; CDR3 protein: CASSTPGQGTYGYTF
clone size: few; D gene: .; J gene: TRBJ2-1; V gene: TRBV7-9; CDR3 DNA: TGTGCCAGCAGCCCTACAGGGCGGACCGGGGGGTTCTTC; CDR3 protein: CASSPTGRTGGFF
clone size: .; D gene: TRBD1; J gene: TRBJ1-1; V gene: TRBV14; CDR3 DNA: TGTGCCAGCAGCCACGAAGACAGGGGGGCGACTGAAGCTTTCTTT; CDR3 protein: CASSHEDRGATEAFF
clone size: .; D gene: .; J gene: TRBJ2-1; V gene: TRBV4-1; CDR3 DNA: TGCGCCAGCAGCCCTCGAGGGGAGGTGGGGGCGCCCTCCCTCGATGAGCAGTTCTTC; CDR3 protein: CASSPRGEVGAPSLDEQFF
clone size: .; D gene: TRBD2; J gene: TRBJ2-1; V gene: TRBV20-1; CDR3 DNA: TGCAGTGCTAGTTGGCGGGAGGGTCTGTTCTTC; CDR3 protein: CSASWREGLFF
clone size: .; D gene: TRBD1; J gene: TRBJ2-7; V gene: TRBV2; CDR3 DNA: TGTGCCAGCAGTCCCAGGACAGGGGGCTACGGCGAGCAGTACTTC; CDR3 protein: CASSPRTGGYGEQYF
clone size: .; D gene: .; J gene: TRBJ1-5; V gene: TRBV28; CDR3 DNA: TGTGCCAGCAGTTTATTGCGGGGGCTTAGCAATCAGCCCCAGCATTTT; CDR3 protein: CASSLLRGLSNQPQHF
clone size: .; D gene: TRBD2; J gene: TRBJ2-1; V gene: TRBV19; CDR3 DNA: TGTGCCAGTAGCTCCACTAGCGGGATTTTCAATGAGCAGTTCTTC; CDR3 protein: CASSSTSGIFNEQFF